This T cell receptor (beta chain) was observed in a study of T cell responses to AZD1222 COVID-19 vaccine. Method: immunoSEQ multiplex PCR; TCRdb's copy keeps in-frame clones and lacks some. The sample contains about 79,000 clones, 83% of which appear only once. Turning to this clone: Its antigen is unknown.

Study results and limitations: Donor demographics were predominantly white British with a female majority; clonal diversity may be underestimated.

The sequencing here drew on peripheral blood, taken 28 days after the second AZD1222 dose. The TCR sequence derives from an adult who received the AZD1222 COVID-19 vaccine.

This chain's CDR3 is CASGAGPYNEQFF. The CDR3 DNA sequence: TGTGCCAGCGGAGCGGGACCATACAATGAGCAGTTCTTC. This rearrangement joins TRBV6-5 to TRBJ2-1; 7 bases are shared with TRBD2. V lost 8 bases to trimming and J lost 4 bases; unmatched junction nucleotides: 5. Germline V lookup: CDR1 MNHEY, CDR2 SVGAGI. CDR3 length: 13 residues.